This T cell receptor (beta chain) was sequenced during a study of cytomegalovirus exposure and HLA in healthy donors (dated by TCRdb to 2017 to 2019). Notes on the research overall: An earlier analysis of 587 of the donors reported approximately 260 Gb of sequence data and 95 million to 120 million unique TCR beta sequences obtained from 180 million or so T cells. An early release covering around 630 HLA-typed donors comprised approximately 300 gigabases of sequencing data and about 90 million unique TCR sequences. The genetic ancestry cluster associated with self-reported Caucasian donors included 81% of the roughly 410 genotyped donors. The study aimed to test whether signatures of past pathogen exposure could be identified by cataloging public T cell receptors. The study used immunosequencing to profile the T cell repertoires of 600 to 850 subjects and linked those repertoires to cytomegalovirus serostatus. Along with the roughly 670-subject first cohort, a separate validation cohort of over 90 different subjects was used. High-throughput TCR immunosequencing, statistical association of individual TCRs with disease status, and machine learning were combined to predict cytomegalovirus infection status. A later analysis re-examined previously published TCR beta repertoires from hundreds of donors and added high-resolution HLA genotyping to investigate patterns of TCR occurrence. Rather than using new phenotypic data, the later analysis identified candidate immune exposures from TCR beta sequences and from how often those sequences occurred across donors. In an earlier analysis of 500 to 650 of the donors, high-throughput TCR beta sequencing was used to judge whether each TCR beta V gene segment behaved as functional or pseudogenic. Donor age, sex, ethnicity and CMV serostatus were compiled together with the repertoire data. Genome-wide SNP genotypes for about 60% of the roughly 670 donors were used in a later genetic analysis, which treated that subset as a discovery cohort. Every discovery cohort repertoire had been produced on one sequencing platform. HLA typing included class I and class II loci at four-digit resolution. Typing coverage differed by locus: A, B, C, DRB1 and DQB1 were typed in about 620-640 donors, DQA1 in 522, DPA1 in around 600, and DPB1 in 472. Because of strong linkage in the cohort, a few DR-DQ haplotypes were treated as single units for association and clustering. Across about 370 genotyped donors of the cohort, an average of 235,054 unique TCR beta nucleotide sequences per donor were sequenced, and roughly 20% of those sequences were non-productive. The investigation overall reported the following: The classifier was reported to diagnose cytomegalovirus status with high specificity and sensitivity in both the original cohort and the validation cohort. A further reported finding was that TCR beta sequences accurately predicted the HLA-A and HLA-B alleles for most subjects in the first cohort. In this cohort, only TCR beta chains were sequenced, and detectable features were limited by the absence of alpha or paired-chain data. HLA typing was unavailable for some donors at each locus, so association tests used only the typed subset. Three of the identified cytomegalovirus-associated TCR beta chains were confirmed in vitro to be specific for cytomegalovirus antigens. Because the 87-base-pair reads could not distinguish some IMGT-functional V segments, including TRBV6-2 and TRBV6-3, those segments were excluded. The presence/absence analyses assumed that sequencing depth was roughly uniform across donors, and that assumption may not be true. In an earlier analysis of some 500 of the donors, most TCR beta V segments appeared in productive rearrangements about 87% or about 30% of the time, broadly matching IMGT annotations. According to the authors, the approach could potentially be generalized to other disease states and immunological phenotypes. According to a later analysis, TCR association rates differed among HLA loci, with DRB1 alleles showing the most associated TCRs and HLA-C alleles showing the fewest. Several of the top co-occurrence clusters appeared to be linked to parvovirus B19, influenza, CMV and Epstein-Barr virus, according to a later analysis. At a false discovery rate of 0.05, a later analysis linked about 17,000 TCR beta sequences to specific HLA alleles. Compared with equally common non-associated chains, HLA-associated TCR beta chains in a later analysis were more clonally expanded and had lower generation probabilities. Over 15 rarely observed V segments, including chromosome 9 orphons, were excluded from the earlier analysis of 550 to 700 of the donors because counts were too low. In a later analysis, most CMV-associated TCR beta chains were found to appear HLA-restricted, with HLA associations seemingly driven largely by CMV exposure. An association between a missense DCLRE1C variant and V-gene and J-gene trimming of TCR beta chains was found in a later genetic analysis and replicated in an independent cohort. The study listed 164 TCR beta chains as associated with cytomegalovirus. The sequencing pipeline was judged likely to have produced a cluster of highly shared sequence variants as a technical artifact. Linkage disequilibrium might explain the correlated functional status among segregating V segments, but an unknown experimental factor could not be ruled out. While some public TCRs were present in many individuals, most TCR sequences turned up only very rarely across donors. A later genetic analysis reported fewer N-insertions in productive TCRs among donors in an Asian-associated ancestry cluster than the roughly 700-donor mean. Strong co-occurrence of HLA alleles, especially DR and DQ, made assigning TCR associations to individual alleles difficult. For the cohort, immune exposure information was limited to CMV serostatus.

Library preparation was by the immunoSEQ multiplex PCR assay. A mixture of 60 forward primers for TCR Vbeta segments and 13 reverse primers for TCR Jbeta segments was used in the multiplex PCR. The CDR3 region of rearranged TCR beta genes was amplified from genomic DNA with a multiplex PCR assay. Amplified TCR beta libraries were sequenced as 87-base-pair reads on the Illumina HiSeq System. As for the authors' bioinformatics: A later analysis tallied 75 million to 95 million unique TCR beta chains across the 650 to 750 repertoires, and about 12 million of those chains were shared by two or more donors. Raw reads were error-corrected and collapsed into unique sequences with a nearest-neighbor algorithm that merged closely related sequences to remove PCR and sequencing errors. To assign V, D and J gene segments, CDR3 sequences were aligned to IMGT reference sequences. Each retained sequence needed at least a six-nucleotide match to both a V gene segment and a J gene segment. A rearrangement was called productive if the CDR3 had no stop codons and remained in frame with V and J, and every other rearrangement was called non-productive. CDR3 was defined according to IMGT convention as the region running from the second conserved V-encoded cysteine to the conserved J-encoded phenylalanine. The earlier analysis of roughly 590 of the donors excluded sequences that lacked an unambiguous match to a single V gene segment. An earlier analysis of a few hundred of the donors called V segments functional above 56.7% productive rearrangements and segregating when the between-donor standard deviation exceeded 5%. A statistical classification framework was built for diagnosing cytomegalovirus status from the catalog of TCR beta chain sequences. In a later analysis, V and J genes were assigned by comparing TCR nucleotide sequences against IMGT/GENE-DB human TR gene sequences. The TCRdist pipeline was used in a later analysis to assign CDR3 sequences and most-parsimonious VDJ recombination scenarios. In a later analysis, each TCR beta chain was defined by its CDR3 amino acid sequence together with its V-gene family, and reads without a unique V-gene family were excluded. To address suspected cross-contamination and a sequencing artifact, a later analysis removed a few hundred highly shared, low-generation-probability nucleotide sequences. In a later analysis, a clonal expansion index for each public chain was calculated from normalized within-repertoire ranks of inferred template counts. In a later analysis, generation probabilities were computed with a VDJ recombination model fitted to out-of-frame rearrangements, and the resulting probabilities were checked against IGoR. In a later analysis, TCR-TCR, TCR-HLA and TCR-CMV co-occurrence was scored with hypergeometric tests, and a repertoire-size bias correction was applied to TCR pairs. A later analysis estimated false discovery rates by permuting HLA or CMV assignments 20 times. In a later analysis, co-occurring TCRs were grouped using DBSCAN, with TCRdist sequence similarity added in when clustering inside HLA-allele-positive subsets. For co-occurrence clustering, repertoires with fewer than 30,000 or more than 120,000 public chains were excluded, along with roughly five repertoires with anomalous nucleotide sharing. As stored in TCRdb, this immuneACCESS dataset retains in-frame rearrangements with V and J assigned. A fraction of the clones does not appear; measured against another copy, unresolved V genes explain less than half of the discrepancy, and the remainder lacks a known reason. V and J calls and clone size come straight from that table; D and trimming were deduced from the DNA. Within this sample are over 130,000 clones, with approximately 65% of them counted one time only. Jointly, the top ten make up approximately 6.5% of the sample.

The cohort was made up of approximately 670 healthy bone marrow donors. At the time of sampling, every cohort member was nominally healthy, though immune exposures that went unrecorded were likely present. The donor was CMV seronegative and belonged to the group of around 400 seronegative cohort members. Every donor gave a peripheral blood sample, and the peripheral blood mononuclear cells from that sample were used for TCR beta sequencing. The Qiagen DNeasy Blood Extraction Kit was used to extract genomic DNA from the blood cell samples. The CDR3 goes from the cysteine to the phenylalanine over 13 residues. Only the CDR3 portion is preserved as DNA: 39 bases, with reading frame beginning at the first base. Sequences MDHEN (CDR1) and SYDVKM (CDR2) are obtained from the germline V gene. V lost 6 bases and J lost 5 bases; the stretch between them is 10 bases long. Regarding this clone: Its antigen specificity is not known. No qualities accompany the bases; no much larger clone lies one base away.

The TCR sequence derives from a woman aged 60 to 75 in good health and CMV-seronegative. This chain joins TRBV28 to TRBJ2-2, with no confidently assigned D gene. The sample was PBMCs. The sequenced DNA is TGTGCCAGCAGATCTGTCCTAACCGGGGAGCTGTTTTTT. The encoded protein is CASRSVLTGELFF.